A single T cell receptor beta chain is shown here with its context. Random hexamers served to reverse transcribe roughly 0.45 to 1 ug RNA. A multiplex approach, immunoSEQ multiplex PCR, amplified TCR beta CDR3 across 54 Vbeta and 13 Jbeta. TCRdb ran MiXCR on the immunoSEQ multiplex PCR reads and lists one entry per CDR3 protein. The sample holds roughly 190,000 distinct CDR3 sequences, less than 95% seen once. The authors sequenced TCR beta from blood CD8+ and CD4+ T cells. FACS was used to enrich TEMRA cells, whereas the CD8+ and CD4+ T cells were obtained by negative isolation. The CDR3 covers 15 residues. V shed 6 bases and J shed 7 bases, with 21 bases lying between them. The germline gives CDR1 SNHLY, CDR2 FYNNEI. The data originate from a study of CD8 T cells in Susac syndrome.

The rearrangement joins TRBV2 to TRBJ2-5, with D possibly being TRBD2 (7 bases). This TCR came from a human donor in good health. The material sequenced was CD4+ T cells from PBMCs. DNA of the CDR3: TGTGCCAGCAGCCGGGGGGCAGGTGGAGTTGGGACCCAGTACTTC. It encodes CASSRGAGGVGTQYF. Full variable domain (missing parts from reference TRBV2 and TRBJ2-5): EPEVTQTPSHQVTQMGQEVILRCVPISNHLYFYWYRQILGQKVEFLVSFYNNEISEKSEIFDDQFSVERPDGSNFTLKIRSTKLEDSAMYFCASSRGAGGVGTQYFGPGTRLLVL.